What follows are 9 T cell receptor beta chains derived from one specimen sequenced in a study of blood T cell repertoires in COVID-19. The protocol was immunoSEQ multiplex PCR, while the TCRdb copy is restricted to in-frame clones and leaves out a portion. The sample shows about 190,000 clones, under 90% of them seen only once. Sequencing input: peripheral blood. Receptors were obtained from a man aged 35-49 years with acute or convalescent COVID-19.

V gene TRBV25-1 combines with J gene TRBJ2-1, with D unresolved. Trimming took off 5 bases at V and 4 bases at J, with 18 bases between the two ends. Germline CDR1 MGHDK, CDR2 SYGVNS. This CDR3 spans 16 amino acids. The CDR3 DNA reads TGTGCCAGCAGTTACATGACGGCAGGTAGATACAATGAGCAGTTCTTC. Translating gives CASSYMTAGRYNEQFF.

The CDR3 sequence is CASSQEAGSAEAFF. CDR3 in DNA: TGCGCCAGCAGCCAAGAGGCGGGGAGCGCTGAAGCTTTCTTT. The rearrangement joins TRBV4-3 to TRBJ1-1; unclear D gene. There are 14 residues in the CDR3. Germline CDR1 LGHNA, CDR2 YSLEER. Between the trimmed V and J ends, which lost 0 bases and 6 bases, there was a span of 11 bases.

The rearrangement joins TRBV5-6 to TRBJ2-7; TRBD1 might be the D (5 bases). Germline V gives CDR1 SGHDT, CDR2 YYEEEE. V was trimmed by 3 bases and J by 5 bases, leaving 18 bases between them. This CDR3 contains 15 residues. CDR3 nucleotides: TGTGCCAGCAGCTCCCCAGCACAACAGGTCCACGAGCAGTACTTC. Its translation: CASSSPAQQVHEQYF.

V and J are TRBV9 and TRBJ2-7, with a weak D call TRBD1 (6 bases). V lost 0 bases, J lost 7 bases, and 14 bases lay in between. Per germline, CDR1 SGDLS and CDR2 YYNGEE. This CDR3 contains 14 residues. CDR3 loop: CASSVDPGVGEQYF. CDR3 coding DNA: TGTGCCAGCAGCGTAGATCCAGGGGTTGGAGAGCAGTACTTC.

The V call is TRBV5-1, the J call TRBJ1-1; TRBD1 matches 8 bases. From germline, CDR1 is SGHRS and CDR2 YFSETQ. CDR3 length equals 17 residues. The J segment lost 8 bases and the V segment lost 3 bases, leaving 18 bases of the junction unmatched. The CDR3 protein is CASSSRPQGATGKEAFF. The DNA of the CDR3 is TGCGCCAGCAGCTCTCGGCCCCAGGGGGCTACGGGTAAAGAAGCTTTCTTT.

This chain uses TRBV6-5 with TRBJ1-2, with D uncertain. Germline V gene data show CDR1 as MNHEY and CDR2 as SVGAGI. This CDR3 is 13 amino acids long. The ends were cut back, 6 bases at V and 4 bases at J, with 12 bases in the middle. CDR3 region: CASSPDKIYGYTF. The CDR3 DNA is TGTGCCAGCAGCCCCGACAAGATCTATGGCTACACCTTC.

V and J are TRBV2 and TRBJ2-2, with a weak D call TRBD1 (6 bases). This CDR3 region has 15 residues. Per the germline V gene, CDR1 is SNHLY and CDR2 is FYNNEI. Trimming removed 6 bases at V and 1 base at J, with 12 bases between. The CDR3 protein is CASRAGTMNTGELFF. The DNA of the CDR3 is TGTGCCAGCAGGGCCGGGACAATGAACACCGGGGAGCTGTTTTTT.

J is TRBJ2-1 and V is TRBV2; D remains unclear. The CDR3 loop spans 13 amino acids. Trimming removed 8 bases at V and 8 bases at J, with 16 bases between. Germline V gene data show CDR1 as SNHLY and CDR2 as FYNNEI. CDR3 sequence reads: CASPGLRAYEQFF. The CDR3 coding sequence is TGTGCCAGCCCCGGTTTAAGAGCATATGAGCAGTTCTTC.

The chain uses TRBV24-1 and TRBJ2-3, with TRBD1 as a possible D gene (5 bases). V was pared by 1 base and J by 3 bases, with 13 bases between. The germline gives CDR1 KGHDR, CDR2 SFDVKD. CDR3 length: 16 residues. DNA of the CDR3: TGTGCCACCAGTGATTTTGGCAGGGAAGGGACAGATACGCAGTATTTT. Its protein product is CATSDFGREGTDTQYF.